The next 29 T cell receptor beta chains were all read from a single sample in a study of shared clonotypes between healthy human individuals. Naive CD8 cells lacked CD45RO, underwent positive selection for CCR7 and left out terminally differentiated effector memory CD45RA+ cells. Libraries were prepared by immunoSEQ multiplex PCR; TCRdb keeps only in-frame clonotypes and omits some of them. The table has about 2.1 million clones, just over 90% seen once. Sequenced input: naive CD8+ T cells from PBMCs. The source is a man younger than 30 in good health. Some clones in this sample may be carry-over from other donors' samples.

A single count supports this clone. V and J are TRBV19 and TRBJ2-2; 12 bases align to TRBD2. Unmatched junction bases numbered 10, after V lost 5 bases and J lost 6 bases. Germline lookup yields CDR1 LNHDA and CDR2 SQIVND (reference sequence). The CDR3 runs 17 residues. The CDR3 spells CASSPRLAGEGSGELFF. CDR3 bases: TGTGCCAGTAGTCCCCGACTAGCGGGAGAGGGGTCCGGGGAGCTGTTTTTT. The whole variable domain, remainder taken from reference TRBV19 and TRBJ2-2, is DGGITQSPKYLFRKEGQNVTLSCEQNLNHDAMYWYRQDPGQGLRLIYYSQIVNDFQKGDIAEGYSVSREKKESFPLTVTSAQKNPTAFYLCASSPRLAGEGSGELFFGEGSRLTVL.

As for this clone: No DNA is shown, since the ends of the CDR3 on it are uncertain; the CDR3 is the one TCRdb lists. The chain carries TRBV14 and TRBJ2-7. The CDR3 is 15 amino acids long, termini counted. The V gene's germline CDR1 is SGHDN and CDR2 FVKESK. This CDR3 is CASSLRAGAPYEQYF.

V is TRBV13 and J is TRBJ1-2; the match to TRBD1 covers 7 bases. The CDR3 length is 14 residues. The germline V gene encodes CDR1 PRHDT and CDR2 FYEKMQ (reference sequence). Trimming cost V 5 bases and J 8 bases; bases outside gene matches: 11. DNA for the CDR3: TGTGCCAGCAGCCCCCGACGACAGGGTTTGGGCTACACCTTC. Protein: CASSPRRQGLGYTF.

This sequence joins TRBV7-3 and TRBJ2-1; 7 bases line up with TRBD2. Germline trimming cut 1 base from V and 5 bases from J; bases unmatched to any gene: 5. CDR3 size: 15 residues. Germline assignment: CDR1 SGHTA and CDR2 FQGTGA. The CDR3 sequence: CASSLIASGNNEQFF. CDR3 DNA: TGTGCCAGCAGCTTAATTGCTAGCGGCAACAATGAGCAGTTCTTC.

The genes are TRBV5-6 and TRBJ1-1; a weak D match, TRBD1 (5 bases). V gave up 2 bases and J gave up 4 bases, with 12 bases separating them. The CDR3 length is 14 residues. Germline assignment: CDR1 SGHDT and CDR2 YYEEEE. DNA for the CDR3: TGTGCCAGCAGCTTCATGCAGGGCGTCACTGAAGCTTTCTTT. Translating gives CASSFMQGVTEAFF. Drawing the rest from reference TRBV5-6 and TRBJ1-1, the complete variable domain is DAGVTQSPTHLIKTRGQQVTLRCSPKSGHDTVSWYQQALGQGPQFIFQYYEEEERQRGNFPDRFSGHQFPNYSSELNVNALLLGDSALYLCASSFMQGVTEAFFGQGTRLTVV.

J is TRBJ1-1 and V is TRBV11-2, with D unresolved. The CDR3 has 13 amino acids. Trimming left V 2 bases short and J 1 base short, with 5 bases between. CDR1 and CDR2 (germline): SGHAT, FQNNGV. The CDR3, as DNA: TGTGCCAGCAGCTTAATAGAGAACACTGAAGCTTTCTTT. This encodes CASSLIENTEAFF.

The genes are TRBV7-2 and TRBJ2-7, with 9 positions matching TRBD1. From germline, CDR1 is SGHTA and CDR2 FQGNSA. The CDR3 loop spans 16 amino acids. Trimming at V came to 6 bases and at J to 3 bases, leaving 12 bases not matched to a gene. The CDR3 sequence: CASRYTVGQGFYEQYF. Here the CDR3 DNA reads TGTGCCAGCAGGTACACCGTAGGACAGGGGTTCTACGAGCAGTACTTC.

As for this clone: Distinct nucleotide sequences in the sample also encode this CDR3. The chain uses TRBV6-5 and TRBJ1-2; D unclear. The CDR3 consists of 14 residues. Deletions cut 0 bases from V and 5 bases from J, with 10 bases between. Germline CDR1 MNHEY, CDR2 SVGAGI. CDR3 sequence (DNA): TGTGCCAGCAGTTACTCCGACCGCAATTATGGCTACACCTTC. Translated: CASSYSDRNYGYTF.

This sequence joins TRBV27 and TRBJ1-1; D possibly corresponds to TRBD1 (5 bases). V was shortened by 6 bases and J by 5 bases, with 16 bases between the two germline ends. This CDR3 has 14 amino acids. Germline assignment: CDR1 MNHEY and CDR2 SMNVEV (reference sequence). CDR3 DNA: TGTGCCAGCAGACCCGGGACCGAAAAGACTGAAGCTTTCTTT. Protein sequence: CASRPGTEKTEAFF.

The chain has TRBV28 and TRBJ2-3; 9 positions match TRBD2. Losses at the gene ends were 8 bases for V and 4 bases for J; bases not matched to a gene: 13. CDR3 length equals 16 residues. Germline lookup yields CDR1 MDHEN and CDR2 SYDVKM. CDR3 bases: TGTGCCAGCTCACTCCGTGGCGGGGGGGCCGCAGATACGCAGTATTTT. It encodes CASSLRGGGAADTQYF.

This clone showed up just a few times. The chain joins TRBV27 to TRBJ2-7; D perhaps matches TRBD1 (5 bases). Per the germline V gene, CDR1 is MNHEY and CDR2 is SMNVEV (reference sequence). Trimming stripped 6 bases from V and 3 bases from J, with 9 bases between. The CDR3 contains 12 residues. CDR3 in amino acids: CASRDDSYEQYF. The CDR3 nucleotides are TGTGCCAGCAGAGACGACAGCTACGAGCAGTACTTC.

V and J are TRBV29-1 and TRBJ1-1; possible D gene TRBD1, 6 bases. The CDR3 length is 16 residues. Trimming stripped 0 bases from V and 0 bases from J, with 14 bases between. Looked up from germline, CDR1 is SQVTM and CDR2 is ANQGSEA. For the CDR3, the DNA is TGCAGCGTTGAAGATATGGGCGAGGGGGTGAACACTGAAGCTTTCTTT. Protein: CSVEDMGEGVNTEAFF.

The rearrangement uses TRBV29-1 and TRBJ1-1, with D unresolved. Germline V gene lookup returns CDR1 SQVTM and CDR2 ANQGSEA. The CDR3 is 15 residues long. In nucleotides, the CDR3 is TGCGGAACAGAGGTGTATGGTGGGAGCTACACTGAAGCTTTCTTT. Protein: CGTEVYGGSYTEAFF.

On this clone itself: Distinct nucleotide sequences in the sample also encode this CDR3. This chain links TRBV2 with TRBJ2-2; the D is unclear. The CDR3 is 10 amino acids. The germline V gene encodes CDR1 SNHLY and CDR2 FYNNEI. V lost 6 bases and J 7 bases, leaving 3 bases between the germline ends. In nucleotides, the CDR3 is TGTGCCAGCAGGGGCGGGGAGCTGTTTTTT. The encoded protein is CASRGGELFF.

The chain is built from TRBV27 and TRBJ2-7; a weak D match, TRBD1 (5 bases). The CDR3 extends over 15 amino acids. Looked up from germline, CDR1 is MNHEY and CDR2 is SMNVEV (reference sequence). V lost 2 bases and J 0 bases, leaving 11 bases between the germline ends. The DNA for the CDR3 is TGTGCCAGCAGTTTAGGGGCCATGGACTCCTACGAGCAGTACTTC. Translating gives CASSLGAMDSYEQYF.

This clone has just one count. CDR3 residues: CASSFRMAGGNTGELFF. DNA for the CDR3: TGTGCCAGCAGCTTTAGGATGGCAGGGGGGAACACCGGGGAGCTGTTTTTT. The chain recombines TRBV11-1 with TRBJ2-2; TRBD1 aligns across 7 bases. Germline assignment: CDR1 SGHAT and CDR2 FQDESV (reference sequence). The CDR3 is 17 residues long. V lost 3 bases and J lost 1; bases outside the gene matches: 8.

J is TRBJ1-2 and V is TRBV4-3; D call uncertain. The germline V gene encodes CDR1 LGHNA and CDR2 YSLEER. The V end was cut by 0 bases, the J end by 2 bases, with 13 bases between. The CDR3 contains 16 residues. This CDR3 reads CASSQETGRWNYGYTF. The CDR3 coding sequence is TGCGCCAGCAGCCAAGAGACGGGTCGATGGAACTATGGCTACACCTTC.

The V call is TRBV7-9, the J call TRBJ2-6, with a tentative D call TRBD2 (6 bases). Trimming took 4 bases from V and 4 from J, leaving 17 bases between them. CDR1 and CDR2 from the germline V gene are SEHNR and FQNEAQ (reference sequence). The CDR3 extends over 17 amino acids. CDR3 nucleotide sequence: TGTGCCAGCAGCTCGAGTCGGGGGATCTTCGGGGCCAACGTCCTGACTTTC. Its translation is CASSSSRGIFGANVLTF.

The CDR3 bases are TGTGCCAGCAGTTTTTGGCTAGCGGGGCCCAATGAGCAGTTCTTC. The encoded protein is CASSFWLAGPNEQFF. This sequence joins TRBV27 and TRBJ2-1; 9 positions agree with TRBD2. This CDR3 is built from 15 residues. Trimming took 3 bases from V and 6 from J; bases not matched to a gene: 6. Germline CDR1 is MNHEY and CDR2 is SMNVEV (reference sequence).

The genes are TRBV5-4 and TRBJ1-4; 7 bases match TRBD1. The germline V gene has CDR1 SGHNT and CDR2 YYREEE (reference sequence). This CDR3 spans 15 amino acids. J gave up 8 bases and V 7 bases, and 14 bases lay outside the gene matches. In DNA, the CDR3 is TGTGCCAGCTCCCCGAGAGGGGGCGCCGAGGAAAAACTGTTTTTT. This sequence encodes CASSPRGGAEEKLFF.

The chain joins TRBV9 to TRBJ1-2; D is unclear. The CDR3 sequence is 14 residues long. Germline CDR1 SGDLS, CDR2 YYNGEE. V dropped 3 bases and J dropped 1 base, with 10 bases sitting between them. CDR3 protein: CASSELTDNYGYTF. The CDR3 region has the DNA TGTGCCAGCAGCGAACTAACAGATAACTATGGCTACACCTTC.

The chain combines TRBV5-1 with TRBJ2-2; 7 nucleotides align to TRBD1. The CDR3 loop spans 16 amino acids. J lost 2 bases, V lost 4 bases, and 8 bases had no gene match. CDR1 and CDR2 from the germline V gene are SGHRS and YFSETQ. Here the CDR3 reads CASSPGTVANTGELFF. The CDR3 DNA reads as TGCGCCAGCAGCCCCGGGACAGTGGCCAACACCGGGGAGCTGTTTTTT. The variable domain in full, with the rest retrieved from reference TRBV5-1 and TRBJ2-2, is KAGVTQTPRYLIKTRGQQVTLSCSPISGHRSVSWYQQTPGQGLQFLFEYFSETQRNKGNFPGRFSGRQFSNSRSEMNVSTLELGDSALYLCASSPGTVANTGELFFGEGSRLTVL.

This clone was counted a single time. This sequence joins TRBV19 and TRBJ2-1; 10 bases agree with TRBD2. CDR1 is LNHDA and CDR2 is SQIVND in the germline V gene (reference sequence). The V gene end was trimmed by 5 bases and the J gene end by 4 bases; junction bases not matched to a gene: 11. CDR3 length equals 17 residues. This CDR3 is CASSPYLAGEAYNEQFF. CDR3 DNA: TGTGCCAGTAGTCCGTATCTAGCGGGAGAGGCTTACAATGAGCAGTTCTTC.

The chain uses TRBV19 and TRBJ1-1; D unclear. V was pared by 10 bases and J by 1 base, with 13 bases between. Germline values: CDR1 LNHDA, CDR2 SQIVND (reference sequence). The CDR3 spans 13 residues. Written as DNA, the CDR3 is TGTGCCATCTCAAAAAGGGAGAACACTGAAGCTTTCTTT. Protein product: CAISKRENTEAFF.

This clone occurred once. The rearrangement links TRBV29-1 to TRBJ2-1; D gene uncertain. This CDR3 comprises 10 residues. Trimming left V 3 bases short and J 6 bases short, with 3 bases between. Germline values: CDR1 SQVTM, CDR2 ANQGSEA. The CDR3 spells CSVETNEQFF. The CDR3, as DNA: TGCAGCGTTGAGACCAATGAGCAGTTCTTC.

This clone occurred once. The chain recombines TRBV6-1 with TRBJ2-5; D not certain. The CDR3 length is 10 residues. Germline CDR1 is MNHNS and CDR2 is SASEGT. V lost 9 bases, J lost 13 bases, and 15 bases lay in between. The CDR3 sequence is CAREAIPGYF. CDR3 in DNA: TGTGCCAGGGAAGCTATTCCGGGGTACTTC.

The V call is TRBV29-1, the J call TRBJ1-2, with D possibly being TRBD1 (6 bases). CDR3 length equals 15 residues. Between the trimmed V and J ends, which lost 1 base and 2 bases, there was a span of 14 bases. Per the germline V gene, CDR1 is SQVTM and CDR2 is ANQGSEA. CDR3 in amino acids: CSVEAVQGLNYGYTF. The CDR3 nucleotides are TGCAGCGTTGAAGCGGTTCAGGGGCTGAACTATGGCTACACCTTC.

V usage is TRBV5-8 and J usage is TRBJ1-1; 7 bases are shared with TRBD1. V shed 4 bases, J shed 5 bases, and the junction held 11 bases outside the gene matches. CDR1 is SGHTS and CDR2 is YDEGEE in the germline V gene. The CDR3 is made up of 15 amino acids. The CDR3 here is CASSQTDRAQTEAFF. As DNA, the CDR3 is TGTGCCAGCAGCCAAACAGACAGGGCACAGACTGAAGCTTTCTTT.

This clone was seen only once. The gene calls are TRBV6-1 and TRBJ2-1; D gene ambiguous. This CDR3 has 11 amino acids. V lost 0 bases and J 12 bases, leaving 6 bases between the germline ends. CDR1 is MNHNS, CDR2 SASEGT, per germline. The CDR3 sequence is CASSEAPGQFF. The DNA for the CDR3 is TGTGCCAGCAGTGAAGCGCCCGGGCAGTTCTTC.